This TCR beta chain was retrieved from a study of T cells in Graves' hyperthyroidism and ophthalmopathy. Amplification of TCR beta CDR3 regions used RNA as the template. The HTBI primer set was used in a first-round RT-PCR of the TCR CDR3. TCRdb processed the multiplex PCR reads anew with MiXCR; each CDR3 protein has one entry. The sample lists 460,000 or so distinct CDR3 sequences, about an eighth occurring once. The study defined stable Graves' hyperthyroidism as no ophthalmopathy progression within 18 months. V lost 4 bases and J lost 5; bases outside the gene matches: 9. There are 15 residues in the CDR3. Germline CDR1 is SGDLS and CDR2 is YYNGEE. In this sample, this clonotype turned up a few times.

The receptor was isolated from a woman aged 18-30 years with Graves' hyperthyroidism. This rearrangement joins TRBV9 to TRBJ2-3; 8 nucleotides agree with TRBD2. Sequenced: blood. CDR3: CASSRTGGPGDTQYF. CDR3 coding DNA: TGTGCCAGCAGCAGGACGGGAGGGCCAGGAGATACGCAGTATTTT.